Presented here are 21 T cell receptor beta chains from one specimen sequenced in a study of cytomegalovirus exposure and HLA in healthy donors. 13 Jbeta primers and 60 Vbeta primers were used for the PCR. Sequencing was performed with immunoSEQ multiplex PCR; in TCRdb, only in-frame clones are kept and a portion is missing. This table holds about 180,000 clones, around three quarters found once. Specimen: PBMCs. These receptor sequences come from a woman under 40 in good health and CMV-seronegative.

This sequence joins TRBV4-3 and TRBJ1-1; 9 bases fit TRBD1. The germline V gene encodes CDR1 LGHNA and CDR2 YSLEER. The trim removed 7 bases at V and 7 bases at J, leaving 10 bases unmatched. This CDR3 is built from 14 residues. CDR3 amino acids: CASKVGTGRNEAFF. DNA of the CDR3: TGCGCCAGCAAAGTCGGGACAGGGAGAAATGAAGCTTTCTTT.

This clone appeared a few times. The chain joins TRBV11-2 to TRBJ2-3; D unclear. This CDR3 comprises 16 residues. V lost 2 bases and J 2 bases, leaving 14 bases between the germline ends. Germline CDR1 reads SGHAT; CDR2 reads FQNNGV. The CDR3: CASSLLPNPDTDTQYF. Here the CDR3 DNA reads TGTGCCAGCAGCTTACTCCCAAACCCAGACACAGATACGCAGTATTTT.

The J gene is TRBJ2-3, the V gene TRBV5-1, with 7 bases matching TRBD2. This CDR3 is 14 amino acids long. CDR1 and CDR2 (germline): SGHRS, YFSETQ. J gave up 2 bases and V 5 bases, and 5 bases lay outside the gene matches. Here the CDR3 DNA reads TGCGCCAGCAGGCCGGGACTAAACACAGATACGCAGTATTTT. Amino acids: CASRPGLNTDTQYF.

The DNA of the CDR3 is TGTGCCAGCAGTGATCCAAGACAGGGGGTATTCCCTAACTATGGCTACACCTTC. Residues: CASSDPRQGVFPNYGYTF. The chain links TRBV6-1 to TRBJ1-2, with TRBD1 identical over 9 bases. The CDR3 spans 18 residues. The V gene end was trimmed by 3 bases and the J gene end by 0 bases; junction bases not matched to a gene: 11. Germline V lookup: CDR1 MNHNS, CDR2 SASEGT.

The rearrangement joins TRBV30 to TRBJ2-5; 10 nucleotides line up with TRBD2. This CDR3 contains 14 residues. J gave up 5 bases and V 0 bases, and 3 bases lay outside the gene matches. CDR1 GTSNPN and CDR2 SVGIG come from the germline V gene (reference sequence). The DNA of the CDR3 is TGTGCCTGGAGTGTAGTAGCGGGGGGTGAGACCCAGTACTTC. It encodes CAWSVVAGGETQYF.

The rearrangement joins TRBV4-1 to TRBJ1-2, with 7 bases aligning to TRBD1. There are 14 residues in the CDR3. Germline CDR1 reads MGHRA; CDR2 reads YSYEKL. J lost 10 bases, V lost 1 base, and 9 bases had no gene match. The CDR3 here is CASSQGAEGADYTF. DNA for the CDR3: TGCGCCAGCAGCCAAGGGGCCGAGGGGGCCGACTACACCTTC.

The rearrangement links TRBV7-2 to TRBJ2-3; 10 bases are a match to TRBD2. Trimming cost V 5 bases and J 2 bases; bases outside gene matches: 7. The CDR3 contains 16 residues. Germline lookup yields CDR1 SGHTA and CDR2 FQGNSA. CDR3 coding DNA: TGTGCCAGCAGCCCAACTAGCGGGGAGACCACAGATACGCAGTATTTT. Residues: CASSPTSGETTDTQYF.

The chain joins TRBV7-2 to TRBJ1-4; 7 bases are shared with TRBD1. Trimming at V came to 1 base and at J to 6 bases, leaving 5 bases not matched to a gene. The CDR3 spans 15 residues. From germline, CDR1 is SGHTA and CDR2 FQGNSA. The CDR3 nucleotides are TGTGCCAGCAGCTTAGTTCGGGACAGTTATGAAAAACTGTTTTTT. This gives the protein CASSLVRDSYEKLFF.

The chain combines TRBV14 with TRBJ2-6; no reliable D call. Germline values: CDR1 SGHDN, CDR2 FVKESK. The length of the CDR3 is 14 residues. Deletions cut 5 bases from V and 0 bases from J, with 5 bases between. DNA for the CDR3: TGTGCCAGCAGCACTACCTCTGGGGCCAACGTCCTGACTTTC. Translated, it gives CASSTTSGANVLTF. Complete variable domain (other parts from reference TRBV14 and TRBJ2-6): EAGVTQFPSHSVIEKGQTVTLRCDPISGHDNLYWYRRVMGKEIKFLLHFVKESKQDESGMPNNRFLAERTGGTYSTLKVQPAELEDSGVYFCASSTTSGANVLTFGAGSRLTVL.

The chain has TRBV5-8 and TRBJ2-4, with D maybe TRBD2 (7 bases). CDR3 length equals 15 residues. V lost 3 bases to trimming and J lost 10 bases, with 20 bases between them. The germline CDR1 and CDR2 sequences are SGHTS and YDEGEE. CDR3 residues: CASSSPMGGRPIQYF. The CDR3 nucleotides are TGTGCCAGCAGCTCACCCATGGGGGGGCGGCCAATTCAGTACTTC.

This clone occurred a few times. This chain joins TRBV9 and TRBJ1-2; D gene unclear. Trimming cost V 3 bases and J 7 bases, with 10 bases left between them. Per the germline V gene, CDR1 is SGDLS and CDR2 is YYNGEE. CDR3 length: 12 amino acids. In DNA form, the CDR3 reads TGTGCCAGCAGCGGTTGGAGTCCTGGCTACACCTTC. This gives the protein CASSGWSPGYTF.

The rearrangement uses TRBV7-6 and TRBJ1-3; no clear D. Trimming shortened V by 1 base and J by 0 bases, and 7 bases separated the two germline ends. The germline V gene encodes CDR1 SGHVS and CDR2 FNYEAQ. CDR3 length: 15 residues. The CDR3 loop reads CASSLGPSSGNTIYF. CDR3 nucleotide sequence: TGTGCCAGCAGCTTAGGCCCGAGCTCTGGAAACACCATATATTTT. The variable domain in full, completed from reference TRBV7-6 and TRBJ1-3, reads GAGVSQSPRYKVTKRGQDVALRCDPISGHVSLYWYRQALGQGPEFLTYFNYEAQQDKSGLPNDRFSAERPEGSISTLTIQRTEQRDSAMYRCASSLGPSSGNTIYFGEGSWLTVV.

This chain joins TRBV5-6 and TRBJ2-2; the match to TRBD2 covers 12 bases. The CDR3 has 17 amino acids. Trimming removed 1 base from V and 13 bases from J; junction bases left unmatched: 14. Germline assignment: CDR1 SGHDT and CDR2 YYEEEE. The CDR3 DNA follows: TGTGCCAGCAGCTTGCCGGGACTAGCGGGTCCAGGTAGCGGGCTGTTTTTT. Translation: CASSLPGLAGPGSGLFF.

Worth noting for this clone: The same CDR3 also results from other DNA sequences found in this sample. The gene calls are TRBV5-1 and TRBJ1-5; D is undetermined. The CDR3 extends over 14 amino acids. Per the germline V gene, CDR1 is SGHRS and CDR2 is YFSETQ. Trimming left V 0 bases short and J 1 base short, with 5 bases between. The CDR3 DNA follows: TGCGCCAGCAGCTTGGACGGGAGCAATCAGCCCCAGCATTTT. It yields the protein CASSLDGSNQPQHF.

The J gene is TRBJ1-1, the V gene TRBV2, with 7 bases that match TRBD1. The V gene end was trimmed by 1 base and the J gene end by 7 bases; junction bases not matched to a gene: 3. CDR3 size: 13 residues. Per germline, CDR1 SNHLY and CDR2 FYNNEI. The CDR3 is CASSEVGTVEAFF. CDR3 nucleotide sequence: TGTGCCAGCAGTGAAGTAGGGACAGTTGAAGCTTTCTTT.

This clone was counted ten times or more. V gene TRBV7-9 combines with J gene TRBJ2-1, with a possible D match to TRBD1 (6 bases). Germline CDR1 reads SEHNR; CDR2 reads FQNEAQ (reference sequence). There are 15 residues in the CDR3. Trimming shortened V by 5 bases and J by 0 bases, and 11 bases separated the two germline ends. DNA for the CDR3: TGTGCCAGCAGCCAAACAGGGAGCTCCTACAATGAGCAGTTCTTC. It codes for CASSQTGSSYNEQFF.

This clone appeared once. The CDR3 loop reads CASSLDGTGSSPLHF. The CDR3 DNA is TGTGCCAGCAGCTTGGATGGGACAGGTAGTTCACCCCTCCACTTT. The chain combines TRBV5-6 with TRBJ1-6; 8 bases map to TRBD1. The germline V gene encodes CDR1 SGHDT and CDR2 YYEEEE. Trimming removed 0 bases from V and 9 bases from J; junction bases left unmatched: 5. The CDR3 spans 15 residues.

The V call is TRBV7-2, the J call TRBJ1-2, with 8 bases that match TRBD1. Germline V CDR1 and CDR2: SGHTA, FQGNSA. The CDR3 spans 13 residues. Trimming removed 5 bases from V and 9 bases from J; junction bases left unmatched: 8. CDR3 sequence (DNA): TGTGCCAGCAGCACCGGGACAGGAAGAAGCTACACCTTC. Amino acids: CASSTGTGRSYTF.

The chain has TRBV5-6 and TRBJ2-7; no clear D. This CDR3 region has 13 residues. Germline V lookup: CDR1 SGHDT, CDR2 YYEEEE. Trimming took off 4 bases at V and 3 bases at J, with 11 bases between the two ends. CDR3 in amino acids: CASSLRRIYEQYF. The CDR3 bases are TGTGCCAGCAGCCTAAGAAGAATCTACGAGCAGTACTTC.

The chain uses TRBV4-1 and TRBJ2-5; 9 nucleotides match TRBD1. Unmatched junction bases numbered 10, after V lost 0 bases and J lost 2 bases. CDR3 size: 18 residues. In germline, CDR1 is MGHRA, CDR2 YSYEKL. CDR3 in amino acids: CASSQDNPPGQGQETQYF. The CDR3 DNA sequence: TGCGCCAGCAGCCAAGATAATCCTCCGGGACAGGGACAAGAGACCCAGTACTTC.

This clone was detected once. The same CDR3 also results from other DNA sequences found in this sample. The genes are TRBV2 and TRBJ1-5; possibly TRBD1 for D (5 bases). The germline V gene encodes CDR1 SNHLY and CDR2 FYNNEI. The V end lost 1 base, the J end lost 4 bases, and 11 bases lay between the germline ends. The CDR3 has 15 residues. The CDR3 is CASSEGRAGNQPQHF. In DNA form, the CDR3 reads TGTGCCAGCAGTGAAGGCAGGGCCGGGAATCAGCCCCAGCATTTT.